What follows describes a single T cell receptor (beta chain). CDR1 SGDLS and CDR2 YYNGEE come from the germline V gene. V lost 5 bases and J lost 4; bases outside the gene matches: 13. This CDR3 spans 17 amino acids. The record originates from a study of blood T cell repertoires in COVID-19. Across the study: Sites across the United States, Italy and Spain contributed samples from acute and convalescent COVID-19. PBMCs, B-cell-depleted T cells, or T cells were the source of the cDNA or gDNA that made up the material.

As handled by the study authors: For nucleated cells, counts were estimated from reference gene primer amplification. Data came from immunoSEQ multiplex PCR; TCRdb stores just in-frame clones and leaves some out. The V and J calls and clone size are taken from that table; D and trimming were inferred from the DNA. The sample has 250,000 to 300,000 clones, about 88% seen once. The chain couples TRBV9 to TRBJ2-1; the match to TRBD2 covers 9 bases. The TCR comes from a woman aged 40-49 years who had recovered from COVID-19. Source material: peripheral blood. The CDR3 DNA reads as TGTGCCAGCAGTAGACCCCTCAGCGGGGGGAGTTACAATGAGCAGTTCTTC. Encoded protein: CASSRPLSGGSYNEQFF.